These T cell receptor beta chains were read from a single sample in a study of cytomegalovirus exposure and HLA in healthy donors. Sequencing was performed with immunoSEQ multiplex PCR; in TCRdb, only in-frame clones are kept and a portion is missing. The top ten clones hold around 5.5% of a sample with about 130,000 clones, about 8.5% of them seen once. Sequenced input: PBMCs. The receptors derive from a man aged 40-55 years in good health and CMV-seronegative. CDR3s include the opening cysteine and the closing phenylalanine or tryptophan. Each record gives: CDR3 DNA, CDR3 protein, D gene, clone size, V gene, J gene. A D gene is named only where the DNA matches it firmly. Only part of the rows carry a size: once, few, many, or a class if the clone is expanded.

TGCGCCAGCAGCCGAGCTAGCGGGGGGGCCGCTTATGAGCAGTTCTTC,CASSRASGGAAYEQFF,TRBD2,.,TRBV4-3,TRBJ2-1
TGTGCCAGCAGCCAAACAGGGGACATGAACACTGAAGCTTTCTTT,CASSQTGDMNTEAFF,TRBD1,.,TRBV4-2,TRBJ1-1
TGTGCCAGCAGCTTTATGGCAGGGAACACCGGGGAGCTGTTTTTT,CASSFMAGNTGELFF,.,few,TRBV5-4,TRBJ2-2
TGTGCCAGCAGCGTCAGACAGGGTCGTGAGCAGTTCTTC,CASSVRQGREQFF,TRBD1,.,TRBV7-2,TRBJ2-1
TGTGCCAGCAGTTTGGCCGGGACAGGGAATAGCAATCAGCCCCAGCATTTT,CASSLAGTGNSNQPQHF,TRBD1,.,TRBV7-9,TRBJ1-5
TGTGCCATCAGTGTTGGGACAGGGGACACTGAAGCTTTCTTT,CAISVGTGDTEAFF,TRBD1,few,TRBV10-3,TRBJ1-1
TGCGCCAGCACCGAAAGACAGGGGATGAGCACAGATACGCAGTATTTT,CASTERQGMSTDTQYF,TRBD1,few,TRBV5-1,TRBJ2-3
TGTGCCAGCAGAATGCTAGCGGGGGGGAACACCGGGGAGCTGTTTTTT,CASRMLAGGNTGELFF,TRBD2,few,TRBV6-6,TRBJ2-2
TGTGCCAGCAGTCGAGGGAGTAGCAACGAGCAGTACTTC,CASSRGSSNEQYF,.,.,TRBV7-9,TRBJ2-7
TGTGCCAGCAGCACTCCGTTTTCCGGGGAGGCAGCTTTCTTT,CASSTPFSGEAAFF,.,few,TRBV11-2,TRBJ1-1